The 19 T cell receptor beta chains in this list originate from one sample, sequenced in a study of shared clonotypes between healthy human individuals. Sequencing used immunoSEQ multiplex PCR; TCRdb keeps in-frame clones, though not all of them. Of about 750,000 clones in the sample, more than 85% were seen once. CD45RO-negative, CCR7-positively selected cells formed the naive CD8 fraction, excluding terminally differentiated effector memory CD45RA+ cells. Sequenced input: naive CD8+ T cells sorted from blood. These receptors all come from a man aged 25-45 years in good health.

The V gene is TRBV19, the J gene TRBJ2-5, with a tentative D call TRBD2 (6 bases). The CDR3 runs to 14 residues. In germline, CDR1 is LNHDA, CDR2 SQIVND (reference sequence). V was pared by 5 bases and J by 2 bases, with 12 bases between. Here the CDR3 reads CASSLPGGQETQYF. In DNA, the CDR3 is TGTGCCAGTAGTCTCCCTGGGGGGCAAGAGACCCAGTACTTC.

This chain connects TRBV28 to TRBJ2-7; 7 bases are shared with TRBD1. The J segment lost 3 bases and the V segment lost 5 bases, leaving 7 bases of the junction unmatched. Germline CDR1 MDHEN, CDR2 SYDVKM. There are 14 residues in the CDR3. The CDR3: CASSKDRALYEQYF. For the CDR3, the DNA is TGTGCCAGCAGTAAAGACAGGGCCCTCTACGAGCAGTACTTC. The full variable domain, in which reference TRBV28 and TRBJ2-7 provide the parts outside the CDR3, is DVKVTQSSRYLVKRTGEKVFLECVQDMDHENMFWYRQDPGLGLRLIYFSYDVKMKEKGDIPEGYSVSREKKERFSLILESASTNQTSMYLCASSKDRALYEQYFGPGTRLTVT.

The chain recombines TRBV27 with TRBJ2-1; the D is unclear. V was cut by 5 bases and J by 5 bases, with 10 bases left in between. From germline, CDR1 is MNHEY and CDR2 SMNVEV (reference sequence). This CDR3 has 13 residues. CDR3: CASSQRRNNEQFF. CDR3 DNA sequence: TGTGCCAGCAGTCAAAGAAGAAACAATGAGCAGTTCTTC.

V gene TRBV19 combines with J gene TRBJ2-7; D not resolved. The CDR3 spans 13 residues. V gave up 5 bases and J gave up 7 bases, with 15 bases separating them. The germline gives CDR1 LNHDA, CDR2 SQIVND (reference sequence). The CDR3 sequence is CASSAGSLGEQYF. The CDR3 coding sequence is TGTGCCAGTAGTGCCGGGTCTCTGGGTGAGCAGTACTTC.

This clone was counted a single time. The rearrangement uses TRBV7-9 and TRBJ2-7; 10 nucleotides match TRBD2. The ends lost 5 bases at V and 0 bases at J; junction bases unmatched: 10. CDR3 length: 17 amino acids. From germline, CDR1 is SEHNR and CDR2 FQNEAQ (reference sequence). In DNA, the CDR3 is TGTGCCAGCAGCGCGAACCTAGCGGGAGATCGCTCCTACGAGCAGTACTTC. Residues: CASSANLAGDRSYEQYF. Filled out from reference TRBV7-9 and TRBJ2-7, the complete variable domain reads DTGVSQNPRHKITKRGQNVTFRCDPISEHNRLYWYRQTLGQGPEFLTYFQNEAQLEKSRLLSDRFSAERPKGSFSTLEIQRTEQGDSAMYLCASSANLAGDRSYEQYFGPGTRLTVT.

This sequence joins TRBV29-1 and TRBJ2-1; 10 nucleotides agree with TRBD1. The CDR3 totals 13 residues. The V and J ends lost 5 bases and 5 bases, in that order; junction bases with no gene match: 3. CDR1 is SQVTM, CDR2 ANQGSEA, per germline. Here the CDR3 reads CSVRTGGNNEQFF. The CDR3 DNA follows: TGCAGCGTTCGGACAGGGGGGAACAATGAGCAGTTCTTC.

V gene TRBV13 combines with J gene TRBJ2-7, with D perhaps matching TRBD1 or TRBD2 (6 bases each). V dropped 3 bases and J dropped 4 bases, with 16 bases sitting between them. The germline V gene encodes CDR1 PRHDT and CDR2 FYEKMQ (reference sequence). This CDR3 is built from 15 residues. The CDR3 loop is CASSLLGGADYEQYF. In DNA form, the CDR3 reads TGTGCCAGCAGCTTGCTCGGGGGCGCGGATTACGAGCAGTACTTC.

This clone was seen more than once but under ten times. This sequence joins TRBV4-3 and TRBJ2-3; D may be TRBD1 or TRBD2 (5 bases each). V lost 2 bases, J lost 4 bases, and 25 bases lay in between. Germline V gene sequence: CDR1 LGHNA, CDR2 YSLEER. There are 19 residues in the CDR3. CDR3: CASSQRRLPMGESADTQYF. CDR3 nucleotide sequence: TGCGCCAGCAGCCAAAGAAGGCTGCCGATGGGGGAGTCGGCAGATACGCAGTATTTT.

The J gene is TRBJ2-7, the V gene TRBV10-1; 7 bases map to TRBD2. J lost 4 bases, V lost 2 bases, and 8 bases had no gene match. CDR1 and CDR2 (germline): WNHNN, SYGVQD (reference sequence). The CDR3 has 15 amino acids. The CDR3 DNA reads TGCGCCAGCAGTGAGAGTCTTAAGGGAGGGTACGAGCAGTACTTC. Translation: CASSESLKGGYEQYF.

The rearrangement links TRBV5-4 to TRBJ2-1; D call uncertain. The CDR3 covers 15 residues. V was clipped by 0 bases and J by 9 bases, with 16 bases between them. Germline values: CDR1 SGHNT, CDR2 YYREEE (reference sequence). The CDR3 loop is CASSLESMGLGEQFF. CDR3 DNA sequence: TGTGCCAGCAGCTTGGAGTCTATGGGTCTGGGTGAGCAGTTCTTC.

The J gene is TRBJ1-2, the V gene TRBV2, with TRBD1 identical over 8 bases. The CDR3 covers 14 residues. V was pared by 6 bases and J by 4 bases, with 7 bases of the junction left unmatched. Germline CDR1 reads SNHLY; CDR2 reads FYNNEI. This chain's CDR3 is CASSLTGDSYGYTF. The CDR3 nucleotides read TGTGCCAGCAGCCTGACAGGGGACAGCTATGGCTACACCTTC.

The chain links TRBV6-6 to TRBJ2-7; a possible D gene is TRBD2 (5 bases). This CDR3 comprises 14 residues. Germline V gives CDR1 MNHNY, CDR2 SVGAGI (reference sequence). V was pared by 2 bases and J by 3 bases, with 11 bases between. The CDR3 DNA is TGTGCCAGCAGTTACGGGCTGGGGAGCTACGAGCAGTACTTC. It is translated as CASSYGLGSYEQYF.

The CDR3 protein is CASSETDRGELFF. The CDR3 DNA follows: TGTGCCAGCAGCGAGACCGATCGAGGGGAGCTGTTTTTT. The chain links TRBV7-2 to TRBJ2-2, with D unclear. CDR1 and CDR2 (germline): SGHTA, FQGNSA. The CDR3 length is 13 residues. V lost 5 bases, J lost 8 bases, and 12 bases lay in between. Full variable domain (remainder filled in from reference TRBV7-2 and TRBJ2-2): GAGVSQSPSNKVTEKGKDVELRCDPISGHTALYWYRQSLGQGLEFLIYFQGNSAPDKSGLPSDRFSAERTGGSVSTLTIQRTQQEDSAVYLCASSETDRGELFFGEGSRLTVL.

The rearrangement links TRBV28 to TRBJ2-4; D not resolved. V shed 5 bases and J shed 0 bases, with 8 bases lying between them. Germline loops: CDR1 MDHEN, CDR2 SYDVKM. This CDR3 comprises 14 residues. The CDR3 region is CASSPPLAKNIQYF. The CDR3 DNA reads TGTGCCAGCAGTCCCCCCCTAGCCAAAAACATTCAGTACTTC.

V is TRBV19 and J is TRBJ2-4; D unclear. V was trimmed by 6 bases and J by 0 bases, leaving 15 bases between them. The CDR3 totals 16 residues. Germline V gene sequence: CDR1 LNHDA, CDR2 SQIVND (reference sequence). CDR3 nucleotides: TGTGCCAGTAGCTCGACACTGGGCCTAGCCAAAAACATTCAGTACTTC. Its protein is CASSSTLGLAKNIQYF. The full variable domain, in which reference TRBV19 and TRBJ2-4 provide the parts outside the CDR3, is DGGITQSPKYLFRKEGQNVTLSCEQNLNHDAMYWYRQDPGQGLRLIYYSQIVNDFQKGDIAEGYSVSREKKESFPLTVTSAQKNPTAFYLCASSSTLGLAKNIQYFGAGTRLSVL.

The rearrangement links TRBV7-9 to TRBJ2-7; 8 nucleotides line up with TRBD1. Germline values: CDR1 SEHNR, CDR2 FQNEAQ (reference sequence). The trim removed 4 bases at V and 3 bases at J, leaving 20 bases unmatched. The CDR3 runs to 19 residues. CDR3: CASSSTDRADLPLFYEQYF. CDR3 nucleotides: TGTGCCAGCAGCTCGACGGACAGGGCCGATCTCCCTCTCTTCTACGAGCAGTACTTC.

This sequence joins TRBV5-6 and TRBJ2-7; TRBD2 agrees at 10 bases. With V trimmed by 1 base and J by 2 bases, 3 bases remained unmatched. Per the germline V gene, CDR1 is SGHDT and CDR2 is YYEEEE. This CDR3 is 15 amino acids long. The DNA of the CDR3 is TGTGCCAGCAGCTTGAACGGACTAGCGGCCTACGAGCAGTACTTC. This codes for CASSLNGLAAYEQYF.

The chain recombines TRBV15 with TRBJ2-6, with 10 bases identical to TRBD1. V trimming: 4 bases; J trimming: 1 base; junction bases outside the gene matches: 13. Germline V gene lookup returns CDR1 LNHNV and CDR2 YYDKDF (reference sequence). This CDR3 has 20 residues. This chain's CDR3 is CATSTPHPTGGESGANVLTF. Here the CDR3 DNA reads TGTGCCACCAGCACCCCTCACCCGACAGGGGGCGAATCTGGGGCCAACGTCCTGACTTTC.

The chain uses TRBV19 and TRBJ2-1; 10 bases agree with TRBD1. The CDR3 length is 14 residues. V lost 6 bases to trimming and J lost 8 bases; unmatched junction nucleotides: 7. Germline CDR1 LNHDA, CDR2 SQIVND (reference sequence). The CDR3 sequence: CASRLRDRGYEQFF. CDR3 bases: TGTGCCAGTAGGCTCCGGGACAGGGGTTATGAGCAGTTCTTC. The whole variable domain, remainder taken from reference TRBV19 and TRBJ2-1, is DGGITQSPKYLFRKEGQNVTLSCEQNLNHDAMYWYRQDPGQGLRLIYYSQIVNDFQKGDIAEGYSVSREKKESFPLTVTSAQKNPTAFYLCASRLRDRGYEQFFGPGTRLTVL.